These 14 T cell receptor beta chains share one sample of origin, sequenced in a study of OX40 agonist ivuxolimab in advanced cancers. The method was immunoSEQ multiplex PCR; TCRdb's version includes in-frame clones alone and lacks a portion of them. The sample lists more than 55,000 clones, 86% occurring once. Specimen: CD4+ or CD8+ T cells sorted from blood, collected in a trial of the OX40 agonist ivuxolimab. The receptors were sampled from an adult with an advanced solid tumor such as melanoma, head and neck, liver or kidney cancer.

The chain links TRBV6-5 to TRBJ1-6, with 7 positions matching TRBD1. Germline V gene data show CDR1 as MNHEY and CDR2 as SVGAGI. CDR3 length: 13 amino acids. V shed 6 bases and J 7 bases; nucleotides not matched to a gene: 3. The CDR3 region has the DNA TGTGCCAGCAGCGGGACAGCAAATTCACCCCTCCACTTT. Translated: CASSGTANSPLHF.

This clone was counted once. The chain uses TRBV27 and TRBJ2-6; either TRBD1 or TRBD2 may supply D (5 bases each). The CDR3 is 21 residues long. The V gene's germline CDR1 is MNHEY and CDR2 SMNVEV (reference sequence). Trimming left V 7 bases short and J 0 bases short, with 28 bases between. CDR3 protein: CASTLSVTRWGTSSGANVLTF. In DNA, the CDR3 is TGTGCCAGCACCTTATCGGTCACGCGGTGGGGGACCTCCTCTGGGGCCAACGTCCTGACTTTC.

The CDR3, as DNA: TGCGCCAGCAGCCGTGACACCATGAACACTGAAGCTTTCTTT. Translating gives CASSRDTMNTEAFF. The rearrangement joins TRBV5-1 to TRBJ1-1; no clear D gene. Trimming took off 4 bases at V and 0 bases at J, with 10 bases between the two ends. CDR1 SGHRS and CDR2 YFSETQ come from the germline V gene. This CDR3 has 14 residues.

This rearrangement joins TRBV6-6 to TRBJ1-6; D is undetermined. Looked up from germline, CDR1 is MNHNY and CDR2 is SVGAGI (reference sequence). The CDR3 is 13 amino acids. Trimming took off 4 bases at V and 8 bases at J, with 9 bases between the two ends. For the CDR3, the DNA is TGTGCCAGCAGTTTCACAGATGATTCACCCCTCCACTTT. Its translation is CASSFTDDSPLHF.

The chain carries TRBV19 and TRBJ1-6, with TRBD1 matching 7 bases. This CDR3 contains 16 residues. The ends lost 6 bases at V and 7 bases at J; junction bases unmatched: 12. Germline V gene lookup returns CDR1 LNHDA and CDR2 SQIVND (reference sequence). CDR3 residues: CASRTLTGVVNSPLHF. DNA of the CDR3: TGTGCCAGTAGGACCCTCACAGGGGTGGTCAATTCACCCCTCCACTTT.

The rearrangement joins TRBV5-1 to TRBJ2-3; 9 bases agree with TRBD1. Germline V lookup: CDR1 SGHRS, CDR2 YFSETQ. V trimming: 6 bases; J trimming: 1 base; junction bases outside the gene matches: 3. The length of the CDR3 is 14 residues. CDR3 loop: CASNRQGGTDTQYF. CDR3 sequence (DNA): TGCGCCAGCAACCGACAGGGGGGCACAGATACGCAGTATTTT.

The chain joins TRBV2 to TRBJ1-5; a weak D match, TRBD1 (6 bases). V lost 4 bases and J lost 4, with 11 bases in between. Germline loops: CDR1 SNHLY, CDR2 FYNNEI. CDR3 length: 14 residues. The CDR3 DNA follows: TGTGCCAGCAGTGCTGCGGACAGAAATCAGCCCCAGCATTTT. Translation: CASSAADRNQPQHF.

This chain uses TRBV5-5 with TRBJ1-5, with a possible D match to TRBD1 (5 bases). From germline, CDR1 is SGHKS and CDR2 YYEKEE (reference sequence). V shed 2 bases and J shed 5 bases, with 14 bases lying between them. This CDR3 has 15 residues. The DNA for the CDR3 is TGTGCCAGCAGCTTTAACCCCTCCAGGGATCAGCCCCAGCATTTT. Amino acid sequence: CASSFNPSRDQPQHF.

The genes are TRBV7-3 and TRBJ2-5; D is uncertain. Deletions cut 2 bases from V and 2 bases from J, with 3 bases between. From germline, CDR1 is SGHTA and CDR2 FQGTGA. The CDR3 totals 12 residues. DNA for the CDR3: TGTGCCAGCAGCTTATTTCAAGAGACCCAGTACTTC. Its protein product is CASSLFQETQYF.

CDR3 coding DNA: TGTGCCAGCAGCTTGGAGGTGAACACTGAAGCTTTCTTT. This codes for CASSLEVNTEAFF. This chain links TRBV5-4 with TRBJ1-1; the D is unclear. The V and J ends lost 0 bases and 0 bases respectively, with 3 bases between them. The CDR3 is 13 amino acids. Germline V gene sequence: CDR1 SGHNT, CDR2 YYREEE (reference sequence).

The chain employs TRBV4-3 and TRBJ1-2, with D unresolved. Per germline, CDR1 LGHNA and CDR2 YSLEER. The CDR3 runs to 15 residues. The V end lost 0 bases, the J end lost 7 bases, and 15 bases lay between the germline ends. The CDR3 DNA reads TGCGCCAGCAGCCAAGACCAAAACGGGGTTACTGGCTACACCTTC. This codes for CASSQDQNGVTGYTF.

The chain combines TRBV5-4 with TRBJ1-2; a weak D match, TRBD1 (5 bases). The germline V gene encodes CDR1 SGHNT and CDR2 YYREEE (reference sequence). The CDR3 has 13 residues. The ends were cut back, 2 bases at V and 8 bases at J, with 13 bases in the middle. This CDR3 reads CASSLPGWEGYTF. CDR3 bases: TGTGCCAGCAGCTTACCAGGGTGGGAGGGCTACACCTTC.

This clone was picked up one time. The V and J genes are TRBV7-8 and TRBJ2-7, with TRBD1 matching over 10 bases. Trimming at V came to 5 bases and at J to 1 base, leaving 8 bases not matched to a gene. This CDR3 has 16 amino acids. Germline lookup yields CDR1 SGHVS and CDR2 FQNEAQ. In DNA, the CDR3 is TGTGCCAGCAGCGAAAAGAGGACAGGGGGATCCTACGAGCAGTACTTC. The encoded protein is CASSEKRTGGSYEQYF.

The rearrangement uses TRBV9 and TRBJ1-3; D call uncertain. The germline V and J ends were trimmed by 3 bases and 7 bases, with 8 bases remaining between them. Germline values: CDR1 SGDLS, CDR2 YYNGEE. The CDR3 spans 12 residues. CDR3 loop: CASSALGNTIYF. CDR3 in DNA: TGTGCCAGCAGCGCCCTCGGTAACACCATATATTTT.